The sequence of this TCR beta chain was determined in a study of graft-versus-host responses after intestinal transplantation. Study context: Grafts were multivisceral, liver-intestinal, or isolated intestinal. Study-wide results and limits: Some patients had graft-donor T cell macrochimerism. In their allografts, the ratios of graft-versus-host to host-versus-graft T cell clones were high.

Trimming at V came to 6 bases and at J to 3 bases, leaving 5 bases not matched to a gene. Germline CDR1 GTSNPN, CDR2 SVGIG (reference sequence). This CDR3 has 13 residues. Libraries were prepared by immunoSEQ multiplex PCR; TCRdb keeps only in-frame clonotypes and omits some of them. This sample has approximately 54,000 clones, with roughly 83% found just once. In its sample, this clone was seen once. Its antigen is not identified. This sequence was found in a human donor who was the organ donor for an intestinal transplant. The chain links TRBV30 to TRBJ1-2, with 9 bases aligning to TRBD1. The specimen comprised unstimulated CD4+ T cells sorted from spleen or lymph node cells, sampled before transplant. The CDR3 DNA follows: TGTGCCTGCCAGGGACAGGGACACTATGGCTACACCTTC. It is translated as CACQGQGHYGYTF. Full variable domain (rest looked up from reference TRBV30 and TRBJ1-2): SQTIHQWPATLVQPVGSPLSLECTVEGTSNPNLYWYRQAAGRGLQLLFYSVGIGQISSEVPQNLSASRPQDRQFILSSKKLLLSDSGFYLCACQGQGHYGYTFGSGTRLTVV.